This entry features one T cell receptor (beta chain) sequence. Antigen unknown. This sample is drawn from a study of T cell responses to AZD1222 COVID-19 vaccine. Study details: The analysis combined second doses at about 4 or about 12 weeks.

Study-wide points: Only a handful of individuals given AZD1222 were seropositive at baseline. Regions 160-218 and 743-854 held dominance among vaccine-associated CD4 TCRs, which spanned spike.

CDR1 is SGHTA and CDR2 is FQGNSA in the germline V gene. Losses at the gene ends were 0 bases for V and 6 bases for J; bases not matched to a gene: 5. The CDR3 is made up of 14 amino acids. Data came from immunoSEQ multiplex PCR; TCRdb stores just in-frame clones and leaves some out. The sample lists some 96,000 clones, more than 75% seen once, with around a sixth in the top ten. V is TRBV7-2 and J is TRBJ2-7, with 7 bases fitting TRBD2. Sequencing used peripheral blood, obtained on day 0 of AZD1222 vaccination. The clonotype comes from an adult in good health. The CDR3 spells CASSLAGGLGEQYF. In DNA, the CDR3 is TGTGCCAGCAGCTTAGCGGGAGGGCTCGGCGAGCAGTACTTC.